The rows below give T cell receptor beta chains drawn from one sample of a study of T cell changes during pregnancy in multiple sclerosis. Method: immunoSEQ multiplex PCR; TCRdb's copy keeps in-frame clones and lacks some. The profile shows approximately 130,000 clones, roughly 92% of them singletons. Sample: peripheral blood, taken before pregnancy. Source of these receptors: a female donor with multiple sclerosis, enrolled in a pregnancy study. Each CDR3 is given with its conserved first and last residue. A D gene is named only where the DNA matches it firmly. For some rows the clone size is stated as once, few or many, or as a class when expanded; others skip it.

CASSSPRGTYEQYF TGTGCCAGCAGTTCCCCCAGGGGCACCTACGAGCAGTACTTC TRBJ2-7 TRBV28 NA 14 NA
CASSPRAGRERRTDTQYF TGCGCCAGCAGCCCCAGGGCCGGGCGGGAACGGCGGACAGATACGCAGTATTTT TRBJ2-3 TRBV4-1 NA 18 NA
CASNLAVEEKLFF TGTGCCAGCAATCTAGCCGTAGAAGAAAAACTGTTTTTT TRBJ1-4 TRBV2 NA 13 NA
CASSPRQGPSRDGYTF TGTGCCAGCAGTCCCCGACAGGGGCCGTCTCGTGATGGCTACACCTTC TRBJ1-2 TRBV6-6 TRBD1 16 NA
CASSSHTGLNTEAFF TGTGCCAGCAGCTCCCACACAGGGTTGAACACTGAAGCTTTCTTT TRBJ1-1 TRBV7-2 NA 15 NA
CASSRGTGGGDYGYTF TGTGCCAGCAGTAGAGGTACAGGGGGCGGGGACTATGGCTACACCTTC TRBJ1-2 TRBV2 TRBD1 16 NA
CASSVGSDRAHEQYF TGTGCCAGCAGCGTAGGCTCGGACAGGGCCCACGAGCAGTACTTC TRBJ2-7 TRBV9 TRBD1 15 once
CASSIARTSTDTQYF TGTGCCAGTAGTATAGCCAGGACTTCCACAGATACGCAGTATTTT TRBJ2-3 TRBV19 NA 15 NA
CASSLYHGEGSGATGELFF TGTGCCAGCAGTTTATATCACGGCGAGGGGTCGGGAGCTACCGGGGAGCTGTTTTTT TRBJ2-2 TRBV27 NA 19 NA
CASSVVEAGPYNEQFF TGTGCCAGCAGCGTAGTGGAGGCTGGACCCTACAATGAGCAGTTCTTC TRBJ2-1 TRBV9 NA 16 NA
CASSALREGLGETQYF TGTGCCAGCAGTGCCTTGCGGGAGGGCCTCGGAGAGACCCAGTACTTC TRBJ2-5 TRBV2 TRBD2 16 NA
CASSDRLAGVGEQFF TGTGCCAGCAGTGATAGACTAGCGGGAGTTGGTGAGCAGTTCTTC TRBJ2-1 TRBV25-1 TRBD2 15 NA
CASSFRQDSGSTYEQYF TGTGCCAGCAGTTTTCGACAGGACTCAGGGTCCACCTACGAGCAGTACTTC TRBJ2-7 TRBV27 NA 17 NA
CASSLRLGGSSYNEQFF TGTGCCAGCAGCTTGCGTCTAGGAGGGAGCTCCTACAATGAGCAGTTCTTC TRBJ2-1 TRBV11-1 NA 17 NA
CASSLGSGLASYNEQFF TGTGCCAGCAGCTTAGGTAGCGGTCTAGCCTCCTACAATGAGCAGTTCTTC TRBJ2-1 TRBV7-3 NA 17 NA
CASSMQTGSIQEQYF TGTGCCAGTAGTATGCAGACAGGGTCAATTCAGGAGCAGTACTTC TRBJ2-7 TRBV19 TRBD1 15 NA
CSVEGGGRDTEAFF TGCAGCGTTGAAGGCGGGGGACGGGACACTGAAGCTTTCTTT TRBJ1-1 TRBV29-1 NA 14 NA
CASSPYRGEDYGYTF TGTGCCAGCTCACCTTACAGGGGAGAGGACTATGGCTACACCTTC TRBJ1-2 TRBV18 TRBD1 15 NA
CASSFPTGTGDEQYF TGTGCCAGCAGTTTCCCGACAGGGACAGGAGACGAGCAGTACTTC TRBJ2-7 TRBV27 TRBD1 15 NA
CASSLGGSGNTIYF TGCGCCAGCAGCTTGGGGGGCAGTGGAAACACCATATATTTT TRBJ1-3 TRBV5-1 NA 14 NA
CASSVHHTNTGELFF TGTGCCAGCAGTGTTCACCACACGAACACCGGGGAGCTGTTTTTT TRBJ2-2 TRBV2 NA 15 NA
CASRWTSGGYEQYF TGTGCCAGCAGGTGGACTAGCGGTGGTTACGAGCAGTACTTC TRBJ2-7 TRBV5-8 TRBD2 14 NA
CASSDREYEKLFF TGTGCCAGCAGTGACAGGGAATATGAAAAACTGTTTTTT TRBJ1-4 TRBV2 NA 13 NA
CASSSDREVYTF TGTGCCAGCAGTTCGGACAGGGAAGTTTACACCTTC TRBJ1-2 TRBV5-4 TRBD1 12 NA
CASSATGAPSGNTIYF TGTGCCAGCAGCGCCACAGGGGCACCCTCTGGAAACACCATATATTTT TRBJ1-3 TRBV7-2 TRBD1 16 once
CAISGTQSPGSYNEQFF TGTGCCATCAGCGGGACTCAAAGCCCTGGCTCCTACAATGAGCAGTTCTTC TRBJ2-1 TRBV10-3 NA 17 once
CASIPGTGIGAQHF TGTGCCAGTATCCCCGGGACAGGGATAGGAGCCCAGCATTTT TRBJ1-5 TRBV19 TRBD1 14 NA
CASSQVSGPTYGYTF TGCGCCAGCAGCCAGGTATCAGGGCCCACCTATGGCTACACCTTC TRBJ1-2 TRBV4-1 NA 15 NA
CASGPRAGELFF TGTGCTAGTGGTCCTCGCGCCGGGGAGCTGTTTTTT TRBJ2-2 TRBV12-5 NA 12 NA
CASSVDLAGGSQETQYF TGTGCCAGCAGCGTAGATCTAGCGGGGGGCTCCCAAGAGACCCAGTACTTC TRBJ2-5 TRBV9 TRBD2 17 NA
CASSFDSASYEQYF TGTGCCAGCAGCTTCGACAGTGCCTCCTACGAGCAGTACTTC TRBJ2-7 TRBV7-3 NA 14 NA
CASSNHRVATGSTNEQYF TGTGCCAGTAGTAACCACCGGGTCGCGACAGGGAGCACGAACGAGCAGTACTTC TRBJ2-7 TRBV19 TRBD1 18 NA
CAWAPTITSYEQYF TGTGCCTGGGCCCCAACTATTACGTCCTACGAGCAGTACTTC TRBJ2-7 TRBV30 NA 14 NA
CASSYLTSGRETQYF TGTGCCAGCAGTTACCTTACTAGCGGGAGAGAGACCCAGTACTTC TRBJ2-5 TRBV6-5 TRBD2 15 NA
CASSLRGRTDTQYF TGTGCCAGCAGCCTCAGGGGGCGGACAGATACGCAGTATTTT TRBJ2-3 TRBV6-5 TRBD1 14 NA
CASSLAIGGGEAFF TGCGCCAGCAGCTTGGCCATAGGCGGGGGGGAAGCTTTCTTT TRBJ1-1 TRBV5-1 NA 14 NA
CASSLGGSGANVLTF TGTGCCAGCAGCTTGGGGGGGTCTGGGGCCAACGTCCTGACTTTC TRBJ2-6 TRBV7-2 TRBD2 15 NA
CASSLEGMGSPLHF TGTGCCAGCAGCTTAGAGGGGATGGGTTCACCCCTCCACTTT TRBJ1-6 TRBV7-6 NA 14 NA
CASSTFGGETQETQYF TGTGCCAGTAGTACCTTCGGGGGGGAGACCCAAGAGACCCAGTACTTC TRBJ2-5 TRBV19 TRBD2 16 once
CASSIPLTSGGSDTQYF TGTGCCAGTAGTATACCCCTCACTAGCGGGGGATCAGATACGCAGTATTTT TRBJ2-3 TRBV19 TRBD2 17 NA
CATGQKNIQYF TGTGCCACGGGACAGAAAAACATTCAGTACTTC TRBJ2-4 TRBV19 TRBD1 11 NA